This TCR beta chain was recorded in a study of blood T cell repertoires in COVID-19 (dated by TCRdb to the early 2020s). Concerning the study at large: Samples from collaborators originated in the United States, Italy and Spain and spanned both the acute and convalescent phases of COVID-19. The prospective study material was composed of cDNA or gDNA derived from T cells, B-cell-depleted T cells, or PBMCs. Subjects who had been exposed to COVID-19, were actively infected with it, or had recovered from it provided the deeply sampled blood TCRbeta repertoires that made up the dataset. The repertoires were released in a freely available public database intended as a resource for research on the immune response to SARS-CoV-2. Samples came from the ongoing ImmuneRACE study (first 160 participants) plus 1,254 subjects from 6 global collaborators. Sample metadata almost always included a de-identified subject ID, COVID-19 status, age in years and sex. Where HLA class I and class II types were available, the types were taken from metadata supplied by the sample provider, not from assay-based typing.

V is pruned by 1 base and J by 12 bases, leaving 9 bases of the junction without a gene match. The CDR3 numbers 15 residues from cysteine through phenylalanine. Only CDR3 DNA remains: 45 bases, in frame from the first base. Looking up the germline V gene yields CDR1 MGHDK and CDR2 SYGVNS. TCRbeta CDR3 regions were amplified from genomic DNA by means of the immunoSEQ Assay, a bias-controlled multiplex PCR. The paper's data handling went like this. Nucleated cell counts per sample were estimated from amplification of reference gene primers within the assay. To quantify the absolute abundance of each unique TCRbeta CDR3 rearrangement, sequence reads were collapsed and filtered. For each sample, productive Simpson clonality was calculated as the square root of Simpson's diversity index across productive rearrangements. Imported from immuneACCESS, the table was reduced by TCRdb to in-frame sequences with V and J called. These copies leave out some clones; in studies compared against another copy, an unresolved V gene accounts for under half, and the cause of the remainder is not known. V and J calls and clone size are as listed in that table; D and trimming were resolved from the DNA. A total of a few hundred thousand clones appear in this sample, about 82% of them only once. The ten biggest clones cover 9% to 15% of the sample.

About this clone itself: It has no known antigen specificity. The record has no base qualities; no much larger clone is one base away.

Overall study outcomes, separate from this receptor: The quantity of clinical and demographic metadata differed by source and by participant and was supplied without curation.

Collaborating institutions collected whole blood in K2EDTA tubes following their own protocols. For TCRbeta analysis, collaborator samples were shipped as frozen whole blood, as isolated PBMCs, or as DNA extracted from either sample type. The chain couples TRBV25-1 to TRBJ2-1; 10 junctional bases match TRBD2. This TCR came from a man of 80 years or more with acute or convalescent COVID-19. The sample taken for sequencing was peripheral blood. The DNA sequence is TGTGCCAGCAGTGAATCTGCTAGCGGGAGAGGAGGGCAGTTCTTC. It codes for CASSESASGRGGQFF.